The 14 T cell receptor beta chains below all came from one sample that was sequenced in a study of T cell repertoires in cytomegalovirus infection. MiXCR was run by TCRdb on the reads, yielding one entry per CDR3 protein. The repertoire holds roughly 230,000 distinct CDR3 sequences, with under 25% as singletons. The specimen was CD8+ T cells from PBMCs. The receptors were gathered from a human donor in good health (CMV status not recorded). Some clones in this sample may be carry-over from other donors' samples.

This clonotype was observed at least ten times. The chain uses TRBV28 and TRBJ1-2, with D possibly TRBD1 on 6 matching bases. Per germline, CDR1 MDHEN and CDR2 SYDVKM. The CDR3 runs to 14 residues. Trimming left V 6 bases short and J 3 bases short, with 14 bases between. The CDR3 sequence is CASRTGFLDYGYTF. DNA of the CDR3: TGTGCCAGCAGAACAGGGTTTTTGGACTATGGCTACACCTTC.

This clonotype was seen a few times. The chain is built from TRBV7-9 and TRBJ2-1; weak D call: TRBD2 (7 bases). The CDR3 spans 18 residues. Deletions cut 2 bases from V and 4 bases from J, with 21 bases between. Per germline, CDR1 SEHNR and CDR2 FQNEAQ (reference sequence). CDR3 residues: CASSLYSLGGGEYNEQFF. DNA for the CDR3: TGTGCCAGCAGCTTATATTCCCTTGGGGGGGGCGAGTACAATGAGCAGTTCTTC.

V is TRBV5-6 and J is TRBJ2-2, with 8 bases matching TRBD1. Germline V gives CDR1 SGHDT, CDR2 YYEEEE. The trim removed 1 base at V and 2 bases at J, leaving 13 bases unmatched. The CDR3 totals 19 residues. The CDR3 region is CASSLSLVRQGINTGELFF. CDR3 sequence (DNA): TGTGCCAGCAGCTTGTCACTCGTGCGACAGGGGATCAACACCGGGGAGCTGTTTTTT.

This clonotype was recorded a few times. The chain is built from TRBV7-9 and TRBJ1-2; TRBD1 might be the D (5 bases). Germline V gene data show CDR1 as SEHNR and CDR2 as FQNEAQ (reference sequence). Trimming removed 5 bases at V and 6 bases at J, with 13 bases between. This CDR3 spans 13 amino acids. CDR3 DNA: TGTGCCAGCAGCCTTATTCAGGGTGATGGCTACACCTTC. This gives the protein CASSLIQGDGYTF.

This sequence joins TRBV24-1 and TRBJ2-1, with D perhaps being TRBD1 or TRBD2 (5 bases each). The CDR3 spans 14 residues. Trimming cost V 3 bases and J 6 bases, with 11 bases left between them. From germline, CDR1 is KGHDR and CDR2 SFDVKD. CDR3 sequence: CATSDPGTFNEQFF. CDR3 coding DNA: TGTGCCACCAGTGATCCCGGGACCTTCAATGAGCAGTTCTTC.

V is TRBV28 and J is TRBJ1-1; D remains ambiguous. This CDR3 has 14 residues. Trimming pared 2 bases from V and 4 bases from J, leaving 11 bases between. CDR1 and CDR2 from the germline V gene are MDHEN and SYDVKM. In DNA, the CDR3 is TGTGCCAGCAGTTTACCCGGGAGCGGCACTGAAGCTTTCTTT. Amino acid sequence: CASSLPGSGTEAFF.

This clonotype has just a few counts. This chain joins TRBV7-9 and TRBJ2-2; no clear D gene. The CDR3 totals 12 residues. V dropped 5 bases and J dropped 6 bases, with 7 bases sitting between them. The germline gives CDR1 SEHNR, CDR2 FQNEAQ (reference sequence). The CDR3 DNA reads TGTGCCAGCAGCCCAATGGCCGGGGAGCTGTTTTTT. Translation: CASSPMAGELFF. Drawing the rest from reference TRBV7-9 and TRBJ2-2, the complete variable domain is DTGVSQNPRHKITKRGQNVTFRCDPISEHNRLYWYRQTLGQGPEFLTYFQNEAQLEKSRLLSDRFSAERPKGSFSTLEIQRTEQGDSAMYLCASSPMAGELFFGEGSRLTVL.

This clonotype has ten or more counts. This chain connects TRBV7-9 to TRBJ2-5, with D perhaps matching TRBD2 (6 bases). Trimming cost V 4 bases and J 5 bases, with 11 bases left between them. Germline loops: CDR1 SEHNR, CDR2 FQNEAQ (reference sequence). The CDR3 runs 13 residues. The CDR3 protein is CASSSEAGETQYF. DNA for the CDR3: TGTGCCAGCAGCTCCGAGGCGGGGGAGACCCAGTACTTC.

V usage is TRBV14 and J usage is TRBJ2-1; tentative D call: TRBD1 (6 bases). This CDR3 is 18 amino acids long. Per the germline V gene, CDR1 is SGHDN and CDR2 is FVKESK. Trimming left V 3 bases short and J 2 bases short, with 20 bases between. In DNA, the CDR3 is TGTGCCAGCAGCCACACGAGGGGCGCCAGGGGAACCTACAATGAGCAGTTCTTC. It specifies CASSHTRGARGTYNEQFF.

This clonotype occurred many times. This chain joins TRBV5-5 and TRBJ2-7; 7 bases agree with TRBD2. Germline V gene sequence: CDR1 SGHKS, CDR2 YYEKEE (reference sequence). The CDR3 extends over 13 amino acids. V lost 2 bases and J lost 6; bases outside the gene matches: 5. The CDR3, as DNA: TGTGCCAGCAGCTTCGGAGGGGAGGGCGAGCAGTACTTC. Protein sequence: CASSFGGEGEQYF. Combining the CDR3 with reference TRBV5-5 and TRBJ2-7 gives the whole variable domain DAGVTQSPTHLIKTRGQQVTLRCSPISGHKSVSWYQQVLGQGPQFIFQYYEKEERGRGNFPDRFSARQFPNYSSELNVNALLLGDSALYLCASSFGGEGEQYFGPGTRLTVT.

The chain couples TRBV4-1 to TRBJ2-1; D is undetermined. Trimming took off 4 bases at V and 5 bases at J, with 9 bases between the two ends. Looked up from germline, CDR1 is MGHRA and CDR2 is YSYEKL. This CDR3 is built from 13 residues. The CDR3 loop is CASSRGLDNEQFF. DNA of the CDR3: TGCGCCAGCAGCCGTGGGTTGGACAATGAGCAGTTCTTC.

The table lists this clonotype with many counts. This chain connects TRBV28 to TRBJ2-6; D is unresolved. CDR3 length equals 14 residues. The germline V and J ends were trimmed by 8 bases and 1 base, with 9 bases remaining between them. Germline loops: CDR1 MDHEN, CDR2 SYDVKM. The chain's CDR3 is CASARLSGANVLTF. CDR3 nucleotides: TGTGCCAGCGCAAGATTGTCTGGGGCCAACGTCCTGACTTTC.

This sequence joins TRBV2 and TRBJ1-2; D unresolved. CDR3 length: 13 residues. Germline V gene lookup returns CDR1 SNHLY and CDR2 FYNNEI. The V end lost 4 bases, the J end lost 2 bases, and 8 bases lay between the germline ends. The CDR3 DNA follows: TGTGCCAGCAGTGGTGACCAGAACTATGGCTACACCTTC. It is translated as CASSGDQNYGYTF.

This clonotype was detected a few times. This sequence joins TRBV7-7 and TRBJ2-3; D unclear. The CDR3 totals 13 residues. Germline V lookup: CDR1 SSHAT, CDR2 FNYEAQ (reference sequence). V was pared by 3 bases and J by 3 bases, with 7 bases between. CDR3 protein: CASSFTRTDTQYF. In DNA, the CDR3 is TGTGCCAGCAGCTTCACGAGGACAGATACGCAGTATTTT.